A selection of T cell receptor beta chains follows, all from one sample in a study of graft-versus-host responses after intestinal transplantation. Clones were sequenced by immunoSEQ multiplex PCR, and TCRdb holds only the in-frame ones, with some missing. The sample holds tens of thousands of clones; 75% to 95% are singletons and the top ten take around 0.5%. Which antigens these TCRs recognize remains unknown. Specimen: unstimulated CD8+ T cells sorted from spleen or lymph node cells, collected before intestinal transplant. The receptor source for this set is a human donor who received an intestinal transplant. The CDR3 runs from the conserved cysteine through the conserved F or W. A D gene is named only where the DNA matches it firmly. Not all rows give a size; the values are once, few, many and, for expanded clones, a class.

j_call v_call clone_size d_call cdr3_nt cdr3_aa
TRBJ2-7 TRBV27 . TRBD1 TGTGCCAGCAGTCGAGGGGGCCGGTCCTACGAGCAGTACTTC CASSRGGRSYEQYF
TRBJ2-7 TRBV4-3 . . TGCGCCAGCAGCCAAGATATCACAGCCTCCTACGAGCAGTACTTC CASSQDITASYEQYF
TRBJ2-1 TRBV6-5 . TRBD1 TGTGCCAGCAGTTACCGACAGGGGGGTGAGCAGTTCTTC CASSYRQGGEQFF
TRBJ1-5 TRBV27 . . TGTGCCAGCAGTTTAGGAGGGGCAGGGCCCCAGCATTTT CASSLGGAGPQHF
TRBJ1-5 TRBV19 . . TGTGCCAGTAATGGTGGAGGAGTATCCAATCAGCCCCAGCATTTT CASNGGGVSNQPQHF
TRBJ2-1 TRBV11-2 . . TGTGCCAGCAGCCCCGGGATGGAGGACGAGCAGTTCTTC CASSPGMEDEQFF
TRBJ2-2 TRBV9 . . TGTGCCAGCAGCGTAGAGGGGGGGATCACAGGGGGCACCGGGGAGCTGTTTTTT CASSVEGGITGGTGELFF
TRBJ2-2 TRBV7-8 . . TGTGCCAGCAGCTTCCCTAGCAACACCGGGGAGCTGTTTTTT CASSFPSNTGELFF
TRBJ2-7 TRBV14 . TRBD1 TGTGCCAGCAGTATGGGACAGGGCCCCTACGAGCAGTACTTC CASSMGQGPYEQYF
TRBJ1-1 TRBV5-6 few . TGTGCCAGCAGCTTGATAAATGACAGGAACACTGAAGCTTTCTTT CASSLINDRNTEAFF
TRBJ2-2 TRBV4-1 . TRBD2 TGCGCCAGCAGCCAAGATGGTAGGACTAGCGGCCACACCGGGGAGCTGTTTTTT CASSQDGRTSGHTGELFF
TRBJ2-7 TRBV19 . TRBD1 TGTGCCAGTAGTAATCTCGGGACAGGGAACGAGCAGTACTTC CASSNLGTGNEQYF
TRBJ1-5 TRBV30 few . TGTGCCGTACAGAGCTGGCCTCAGCCCCAGCATTTT CAVQSWPQPQHF
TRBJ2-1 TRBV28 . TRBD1 TGTGCCAGCAGCCATAAAGGCCCGGGACAGAGCTACAATGAGCAGTTCTTC CASSHKGPGQSYNEQFF
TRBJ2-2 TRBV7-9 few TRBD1 TGTGCCAGCAGCTGGACAGGGGGCAGCGGGGAGCTGTTTTTT CASSWTGGSGELFF
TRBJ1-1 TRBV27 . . TGTGCCAGCAGTTCAGCGGGACCGAACACTGAAGCTTTCTTT CASSSAGPNTEAFF
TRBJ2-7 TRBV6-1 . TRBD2 TGTGCCAGCAGTACAACAGCGGGAGCAAACTACGAGCAGTACTTC CASSTTAGANYEQYF
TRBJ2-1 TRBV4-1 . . TGCGCCAGCAGCCAAGGGGCACAGGGACCCTACAATGAGCAGTTCTTC CASSQGAQGPYNEQFF